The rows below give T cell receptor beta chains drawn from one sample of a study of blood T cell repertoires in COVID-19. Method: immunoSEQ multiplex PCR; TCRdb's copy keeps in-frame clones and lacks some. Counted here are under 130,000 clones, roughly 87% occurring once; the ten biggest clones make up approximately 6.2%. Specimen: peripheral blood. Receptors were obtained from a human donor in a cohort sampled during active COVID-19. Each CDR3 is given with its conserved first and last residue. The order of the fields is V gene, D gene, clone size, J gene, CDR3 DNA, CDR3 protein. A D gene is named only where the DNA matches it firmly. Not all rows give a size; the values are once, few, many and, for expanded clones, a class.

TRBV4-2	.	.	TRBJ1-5	TGTGCCAGCAGCCCCTCTAGTTTAGGTGATCAGCCCCAGCATTTT	CASSPSSLGDQPQHF
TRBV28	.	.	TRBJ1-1	TGTGCCAGCAGTTTCGGGGAGATGAACACTGAAGCTTTCTTT	CASSFGEMNTEAFF
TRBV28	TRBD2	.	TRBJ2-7	TGTGCCAGCAATTCACTAGCGGGGTACGAGCAGTACTTC	CASNSLAGYEQYF
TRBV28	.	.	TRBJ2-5	TGTGCCAGCAGTTTACGACAGGCCAAGACCCAGTACTTC	CASSLRQAKTQYF
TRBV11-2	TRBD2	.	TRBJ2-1	TGTGCCAGCAGTTATACCTCAAGCGGGAGATCCTACAATGAGCAGTTCTTC	CASSYTSSGRSYNEQFF
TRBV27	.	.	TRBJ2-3	TGTGCCAGCAGTTTATCTTTGCCAGAAAAGAACACAGATACGCAGTATTTT	CASSLSLPEKNTDTQYF
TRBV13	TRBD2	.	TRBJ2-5	TGTGCCAGCAGCTTAATGCTAGCGGGAAGTTTAGAGACCCAGTACTTC	CASSLMLAGSLETQYF
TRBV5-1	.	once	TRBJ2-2	TGCGCCAGCAGCTTGGGACAGCAGAGCGGGACCGGGGAGCTGTTTTTT	CASSLGQQSGTGELFF
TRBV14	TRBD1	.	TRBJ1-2	TGTGCCAGCAGCCCTTACAGGGGTTACGCCTATGGCTACACCTTC	CASSPYRGYAYGYTF
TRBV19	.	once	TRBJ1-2	TGTGCCAGTACCGTCATTACGGTTGGCTACACCTTC	CASTVITVGYTF
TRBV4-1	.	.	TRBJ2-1	TGCGCCAGCAGCCCACAGGGATATGAGCAGTTCTTC	CASSPQGYEQFF
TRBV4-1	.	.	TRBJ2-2	TGCGCCAGCAGCCGCACCAGGGACACCGGGGAGCTGTTTTTT	CASSRTRDTGELFF
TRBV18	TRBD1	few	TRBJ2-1	TGTGCCAGCTCACCACCGGGACAGGGGGTCGCAAATGAGCAGTTCTTC	CASSPPGQGVANEQFF
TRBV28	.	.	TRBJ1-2	TGTGCCAGCAGTTTATGGGGCAGCTATGGCTACACCTTC	CASSLWGSYGYTF
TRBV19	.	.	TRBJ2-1	TGTGCCAGTAGTAGGGAGGGGGGGCCTTATGAGCAGTTCTTC	CASSREGGPYEQFF
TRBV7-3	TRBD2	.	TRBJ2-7	TGTGCCAGCAGCTTAGCTAGCGGGGAACCCTACGAGCAGTACTTC	CASSLASGEPYEQYF
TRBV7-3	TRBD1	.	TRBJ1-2	TGTGCCAGCAGCCCTATCCCGGGACAGGGGGACAACTATGGCTACACCTTC	CASSPIPGQGDNYGYTF
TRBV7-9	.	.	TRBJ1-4	TGTGCCAGCAGCTTTTCCGGACAGTTTAATGAAAAACTGTTTTTT	CASSFSGQFNEKLFF
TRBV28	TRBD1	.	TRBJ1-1	TGTGCCAGCAGTTTATACGCCGGAGGGACAGGGTACACTGAAGCTTTCTTT	CASSLYAGGTGYTEAFF
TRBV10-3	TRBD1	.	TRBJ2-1	TGTGCCACCTCCGGGACAGAACAGTCCAATGAGCAGTTCTTC	CATSGTEQSNEQFF
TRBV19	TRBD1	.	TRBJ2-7	TGTGCCAGTAGTATCCCCTCAGACGGGACAGGGGAACACGAGCAGTACTTC	CASSIPSDGTGEHEQYF
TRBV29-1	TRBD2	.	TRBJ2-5	TGCAGCGTTGAATCGGCGGGAGGGCGATGGTTGGAGACCCAGTACTTC	CSVESAGGRWLETQYF
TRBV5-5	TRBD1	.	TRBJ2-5	TGTGCCAGCACCCAACAGGGGGCATCGGGAGAGACCCAGTACTTC	CASTQQGASGETQYF
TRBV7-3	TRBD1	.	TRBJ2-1	TGTGCCAGCAGCCCCTGGGACAGGGGGGGTGAGCAGTTCTTC	CASSPWDRGGEQFF
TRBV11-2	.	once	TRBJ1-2	TGTGCCAGCAGCTCTCCCCCTGGCCGCCCCATTGAAACCTTC	CASSSPPGRPIETF
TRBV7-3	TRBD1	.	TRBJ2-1	TGTGCCAGCAGCTCAATTGGGTTCGGGGACAGGGGTTACAATGAGCAGTTCTTC	CASSSIGFGDRGYNEQFF
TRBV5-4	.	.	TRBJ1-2	TGTGCCAGCAGCCAGGAACCTACTAACTATGGCTACACCTTC	CASSQEPTNYGYTF
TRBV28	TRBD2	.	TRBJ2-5	TGTGCCAGCAGTTCGACTTGGGGAGGGAGACAAGAGACCCAGTACTTC	CASSSTWGGRQETQYF
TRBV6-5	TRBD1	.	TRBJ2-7	TGTGCCAGCAGACGGACAGGGGTATACGAGCAGTACTTC	CASRRTGVYEQYF
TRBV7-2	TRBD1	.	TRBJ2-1	TGTGCCAGCAGCTTAGTCGTCTTTGCAGGGGGCTACAATGAGCAGTTCTTC	CASSLVVFAGGYNEQFF
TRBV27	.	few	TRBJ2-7	TGTGCCAGCAGTTTATCCCCCGTGGGTTTGACAGGAGTAAGCTCCTACGAGCAGTACTTC	CASSLSPVGLTGVSSYEQYF
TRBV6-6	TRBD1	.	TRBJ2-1	TGTGCCAGCAGTCCAGTAGTGGGACAGGGGGCCTACAATGAGCAGTTCTTC	CASSPVVGQGAYNEQFF
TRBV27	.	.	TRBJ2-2	TGTGCCAGCACCCCGGGACAGAACACCGGGGAGCTGTTTTTT	CASTPGQNTGELFF
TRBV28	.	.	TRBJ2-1	TGTGCCAGCAGTCCACAAGTGGGGCGGTCCTCCTACAATGAGCAGTTCTTC	CASSPQVGRSSYNEQFF
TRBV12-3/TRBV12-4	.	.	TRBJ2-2	TGTGCCAGCAGTTTAGGGGGGGCCGGGGAGCTGTTTTTT	CASSLGGAGELFF
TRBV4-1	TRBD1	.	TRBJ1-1	TGCGCCAGCAGCCAAAGGGAGACAGGGGGATACCTGAACACTGAAGCTTTCTTT	CASSQRETGGYLNTEAFF
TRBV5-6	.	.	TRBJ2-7	TGTGCCAGCAGCTTGGTAGGGAGAAGGTGCGAGCAGTACTTC	CASSLVGRRCEQYF
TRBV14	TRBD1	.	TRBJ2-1	TGTGCCAGCAGCCAAGTAGGGGGCTTGCGCGATGAGCAGTTCTTC	CASSQVGGLRDEQFF
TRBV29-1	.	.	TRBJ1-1	TGCAGCGTTGTTGCAGGGTCCACTGAAGCTTTCTTT	CSVVAGSTEAFF
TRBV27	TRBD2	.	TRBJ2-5	TGTGCCAGCAGTGACCCAGCGGGGGGAGTAGAGCTGGAGACCCAGTACTTC	CASSDPAGGVELETQYF
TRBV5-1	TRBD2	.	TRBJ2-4	TGCGCCAGCAGCTTGGAAAGCGGGAGGAAAAACATTCAGTACTTC	CASSLESGRKNIQYF
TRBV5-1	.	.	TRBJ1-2	TGCGCCAGCAGCTTACAGCCAGCTAACTATGGCTACACCTTC	CASSLQPANYGYTF
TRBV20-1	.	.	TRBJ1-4	TGCAGTGCTAGTATGACAGTGCCTAATGAAAAACTGTTTTTT	CSASMTVPNEKLFF
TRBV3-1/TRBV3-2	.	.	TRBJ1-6	TGTGCCAGCAGCCAGACAGTTTCACCCCTCCACTTT	CASSQTVSPLHF
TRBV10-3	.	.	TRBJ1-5	TGTGCCATCAGGGGGTCAGGGGATCCCAATCAGCCCCAGCATTTT	CAIRGSGDPNQPQHF
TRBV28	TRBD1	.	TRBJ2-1	TGTGCCAGCAGTCCCCAGGACAGGGACAATGAGCAGTTCTTC	CASSPQDRDNEQFF
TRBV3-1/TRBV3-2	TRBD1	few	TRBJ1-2	TGTGCCAGCAGCCAACCCAGGGGGCGTTTGGATGGCTACACCTTC	CASSQPRGRLDGYTF
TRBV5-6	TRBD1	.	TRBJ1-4	TGTGCCAGCAGCCGTTTTCCAGGGGGTGCAACTAATGAAAAACTGTTTTTT	CASSRFPGGATNEKLFF
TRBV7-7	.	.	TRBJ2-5	TGTGCCAGCAGCTTAGGCGGGATTCCCCAAGAGACCCAGTACTTC	CASSLGGIPQETQYF
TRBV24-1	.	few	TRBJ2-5	TGTGCCACCCAGGGGCAAGAGACCCAGTACTTC	CATQGQETQYF
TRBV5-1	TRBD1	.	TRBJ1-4	TGCGCCAGCAGCGCCGGACAGGGAGAGGGCAAACTGTTTTTT	CASSAGQGEGKLFF
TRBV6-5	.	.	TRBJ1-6	TGTGCCAGCAGCCCACCAGGGTCGAATTCACCCCTCCACTTT	CASSPPGSNSPLHF